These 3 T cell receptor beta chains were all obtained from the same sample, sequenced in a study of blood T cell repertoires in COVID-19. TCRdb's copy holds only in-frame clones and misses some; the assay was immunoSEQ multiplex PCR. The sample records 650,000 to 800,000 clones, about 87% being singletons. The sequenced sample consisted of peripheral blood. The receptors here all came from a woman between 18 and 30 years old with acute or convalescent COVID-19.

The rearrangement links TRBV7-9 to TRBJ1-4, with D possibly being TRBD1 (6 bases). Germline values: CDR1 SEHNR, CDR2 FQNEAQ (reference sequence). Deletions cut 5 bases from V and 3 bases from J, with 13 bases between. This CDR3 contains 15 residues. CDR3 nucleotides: TGTGCCAGCAGCCTCGGACAGTTAGCTAATGAAAAACTGTTTTTT. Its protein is CASSLGQLANEKLFF.

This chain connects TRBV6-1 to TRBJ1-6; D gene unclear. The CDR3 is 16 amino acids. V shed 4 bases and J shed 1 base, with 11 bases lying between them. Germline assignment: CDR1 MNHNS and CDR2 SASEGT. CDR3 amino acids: CASSVAITSYNSPLHF. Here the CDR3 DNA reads TGTGCCAGCAGTGTCGCCATCACTTCCTATAATTCACCCCTCCACTTT.

The CDR3 spells CASSVTGEVYGYTF. CDR3 coding DNA: TGTGCCAGCAGCGTTACAGGGGAAGTATATGGCTACACCTTC. This sequence joins TRBV9 and TRBJ1-2; 7 nucleotides match TRBD1. This CDR3 is built from 14 residues. The germline CDR1 and CDR2 sequences are SGDLS and YYNGEE. V dropped 2 bases and J dropped 5; count of bases not matched to a gene: 6.